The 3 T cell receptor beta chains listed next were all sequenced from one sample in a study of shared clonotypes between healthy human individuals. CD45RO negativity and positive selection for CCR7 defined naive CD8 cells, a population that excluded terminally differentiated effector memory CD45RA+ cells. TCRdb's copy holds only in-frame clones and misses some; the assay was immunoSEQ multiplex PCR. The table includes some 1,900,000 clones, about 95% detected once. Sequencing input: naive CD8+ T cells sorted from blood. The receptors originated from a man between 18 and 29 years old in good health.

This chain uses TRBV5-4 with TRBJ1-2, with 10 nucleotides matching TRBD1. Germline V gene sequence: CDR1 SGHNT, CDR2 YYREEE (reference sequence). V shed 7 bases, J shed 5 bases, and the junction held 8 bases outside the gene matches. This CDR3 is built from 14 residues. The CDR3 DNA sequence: TGTGCCAGCCACGGGACAGGGGCAGGGTATGGCTACACCTTC. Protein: CASHGTGAGYGYTF.

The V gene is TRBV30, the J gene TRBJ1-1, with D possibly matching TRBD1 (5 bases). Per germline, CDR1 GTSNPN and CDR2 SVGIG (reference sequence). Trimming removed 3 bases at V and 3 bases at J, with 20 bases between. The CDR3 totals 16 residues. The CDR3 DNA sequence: TGTGCCTGGAGAGCGGACACGGAAGGGGAGGACACTGAAGCTTTCTTT. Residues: CAWRADTEGEDTEAFF. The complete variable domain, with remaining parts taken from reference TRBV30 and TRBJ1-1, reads SQTIHQWPATLVQPVGSPLSLECTVEGTSNPNLYWYRQAAGRGLQLLFYSVGIGQISSEVPQNLSASRPQDRQFILSSKKLLLSDSGFYLCAWRADTEGEDTEAFFGQGTRLTVV.

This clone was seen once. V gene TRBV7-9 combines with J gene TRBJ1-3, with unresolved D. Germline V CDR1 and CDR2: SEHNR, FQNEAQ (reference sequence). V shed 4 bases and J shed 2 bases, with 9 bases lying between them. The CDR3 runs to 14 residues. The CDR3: CASSSPEAGNTIYF. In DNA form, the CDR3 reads TGTGCCAGCAGCTCGCCGGAGGCTGGAAACACCATATATTTT. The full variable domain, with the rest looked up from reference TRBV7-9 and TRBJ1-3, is DTGVSQNPRHKITKRGQNVTFRCDPISEHNRLYWYRQTLGQGPEFLTYFQNEAQLEKSRLLSDRFSAERPKGSFSTLEIQRTEQGDSAMYLCASSSPEAGNTIYFGEGSWLTVV.